The rows below give T cell receptor beta chains drawn from one sample of a study of cytomegalovirus exposure and HLA in healthy donors. Produced via immunoSEQ multiplex PCR; TCRdb's table is partial and in-frame only. Among approximately 120,000 clones listed, 77% were seen once. Material: PBMCs. The receptors here all came from a man aged 35 to 55 in good health and CMV-seropositive. The CDR3 runs from the conserved cysteine through the conserved F or W. Each record gives: CDR3 protein, V gene, J gene.

CDR3: CASSLLAWGDTEAFF; V: TRBV5-4; J: TRBJ1-1
CDR3: CASSFIQGISSGANGLTF; V: TRBV7-9; J: TRBJ2-6
CDR3: CASSPLGGRTEAFF; V: TRBV28; J: TRBJ1-1
CDR3: CASSLEAEGYGYTF; V: TRBV7-9; J: TRBJ1-2
CDR3: CASSSRPTYEQYF; V: TRBV5-1; J: NA
CDR3: CASSHQTSGGYTDTQYF; V: TRBV4-1; J: TRBJ2-3
CDR3: CASSLSGTSSYEQYF; V: TRBV7-2; J: TRBJ2-7
CDR3: CASSLVVGAERETQYF; V: TRBV7-3; J: TRBJ2-5
CDR3: CASTVTGMMNTEAFF; V: TRBV19; J: TRBJ1-1
CDR3: CASSPGGGYGYTF; V: TRBV18; J: TRBJ1-2
CDR3: CASSHLDLGLAGAYEQYF; V: TRBV4-1; J: TRBJ2-7
CDR3: CASSWGQGANHNEQFF; V: TRBV7-9; J: TRBJ2-1
CDR3: CASSLRQGLSPLHF; V: TRBV5-6; J: TRBJ1-6
CDR3: CAISEAGGRKDTQYF; V: TRBV10-3; J: TRBJ2-3
CDR3: CASSLASGADTQYF; V: TRBV5-1; J: TRBJ2-3
CDR3: CASSVGQGRTFF; V: TRBV9; J: TRBJ1-1
CDR3: CASSRGGFGNQPQHF; V: TRBV7-8; J: TRBJ1-5
CDR3: CASSVTRADQPQHF; V: TRBV25-1; J: TRBJ1-5
CDR3: CASSLPHQPQHF; V: TRBV28; J: TRBJ1-5
CDR3: CASSYSSGGNTGELFF; V: TRBV6-5; J: TRBJ2-2
CDR3: CASSSRPRTSLNEQFF; V: TRBV11-2; J: TRBJ2-1
CDR3: CASSQVRGQGTGELFF; V: TRBV4-2; J: TRBJ2-2
CDR3: CASSFRQGNTEAFF; V: TRBV6-6; J: TRBJ1-1
CDR3: CASSFSGGAYEQYF; V: TRBV28; J: TRBJ2-7
CDR3: CASSSSGGAYNEQFF; V: TRBV7-2; J: TRBJ2-1
CDR3: CASSFSGGQEQFF; V: TRBV7-3; J: TRBJ2-1
CDR3: CASSVGGGALSYEQYF; V: TRBV9; J: TRBJ2-7
CDR3: CASSPGGGYQPQHF; V: TRBV5-1; J: TRBJ1-5
CDR3: CASSLAGGRGDTQYF; V: TRBV7-6; J: TRBJ2-3
CDR3: CASRPRGMNTEAFF; V: TRBV27; J: TRBJ1-1
CDR3: CASSLNKNRDTQYF; V: TRBV18; J: TRBJ2-3
CDR3: CASSPLRGEGSLTEAFF; V: TRBV18; J: TRBJ1-1
CDR3: CASSDSAAGYTF; V: TRBV6-4; J: TRBJ1-2
CDR3: CASSLRQNSGNTIYF; V: TRBV27; J: TRBJ1-3
CDR3: CASTSAGQPQHF; V: TRBV28; J: TRBJ1-5
CDR3: CASSRTTQDRIAKNIQYF; V: TRBV7-8; J: TRBJ2-4
CDR3: CASSRSGQGVSGYTF; V: TRBV28; J: TRBJ1-2
CDR3: CATDSYQGRRGTLAKNIQYF; V: TRBV6-4; J: TRBJ2-4
CDR3: CVSSLVSTGELFF; V: TRBV11-3; J: TRBJ2-2
CDR3: CASSDIKLEAFF; V: TRBV6-5; J: TRBJ1-1
CDR3: CASSSFRDRGSEQYF; V: TRBV25-1; J: TRBJ2-7
CDR3: CSVQTVPGTGVSGNTIYF; V: TRBV29-1; J: TRBJ1-3
CDR3: CASSAGQQETQYF; V: TRBV18; J: TRBJ2-5
CDR3: CASSAQGKGSYEQYF; V: TRBV7-9; J: TRBJ2-7
CDR3: CASSLATGGSQPQHF; V: TRBV28; J: TRBJ1-5
CDR3: CASSRGPTGFYGYTF; V: TRBV4-3; J: TRBJ1-2
CDR3: CASSYDRGEAFF; V: TRBV11-1; J: TRBJ1-1
CDR3: CASRLMLDRETQYF; V: TRBV5-1; J: TRBJ2-5
CDR3: CASSETGTDSGANVLTF; V: TRBV7-9; J: TRBJ2-6
CDR3: CASSYPRTIQETQYF; V: TRBV6-6; J: TRBJ2-5
CDR3: CASSAKGGAQETQYF; V: TRBV9; J: TRBJ2-5
CDR3: CASRRQESSYEQYF; V: TRBV19; J: TRBJ2-7
CDR3: CASSLRGTGELFF; V: TRBV11-3; J: TRBJ2-2